The rows below give T cell receptor beta chains drawn from one sample of a study of CD8+CD57+ T cells in acquired aplastic anemia. One entry per CDR3 protein, called by TCRdb with MiXCR from the reads. The table records about 180,000 distinct CDR3 sequences, roughly 48% of them present only once. The sample consisted of sorted CD4+, CD8+, or CD8+CD57+ T cells (not recorded which) from PBMCs. Receptor source: a human donor with aplastic anemia. Both conserved end residues are part of each CDR3. Fields, in order: J gene, V gene, CDR3 length, D gene, CDR3 protein. The D gene is left open where the match is weak.

j_gene: TRBJ1-2; v_gene: TRBV19; len: 16; d_gene: NA; CDR3aa: CASSLGRAVANYGYTF
j_gene: TRBJ2-5; v_gene: TRBV29-1; len: 13; d_gene: NA; CDR3aa: CSSRNPGGETQYF
j_gene: TRBJ2-7; v_gene: TRBV5-1; len: 14; d_gene: TRBD1; CDR3aa: CASSSGTGRYEQYF
j_gene: TRBJ2-4; v_gene: TRBV7-2; len: 14; d_gene: TRBD1; CDR3aa: CASSYRTGKNIQYF
j_gene: TRBJ1-2; v_gene: TRBV10-3; len: 15; d_gene: NA; CDR3aa: CAISFSGTLGSGYTF
j_gene: TRBJ2-7; v_gene: TRBV15; len: 12; d_gene: NA; CDR3aa: CATSRVGYEQYF
j_gene: TRBJ1-5; v_gene: TRBV11-2; len: 17; d_gene: NA; CDR3aa: CASSSQTGRGGNQPQHF
j_gene: TRBJ2-2; v_gene: TRBV19; len: 15; d_gene: TRBD1; CDR3aa: CASNPRQGGTGELFF
j_gene: TRBJ1-4; v_gene: TRBV15; len: 12; d_gene: NA; CDR3aa: CATSINGERLFF
j_gene: TRBJ2-1; v_gene: TRBV6-2/TRBV6-3; len: 17; d_gene: TRBD1; CDR3aa: CASSQRRTGVGYNEQSF
j_gene: TRBJ1-2; v_gene: TRBV5-1; len: 14; d_gene: NA; CDR3aa: CASSLDAGDGGYTF
j_gene: TRBJ2-3; v_gene: TRBV29-1; len: 15; d_gene: NA; CDR3aa: CSVEVGSRGADTQYF
j_gene: TRBJ1-1; v_gene: TRBV15; len: 14; d_gene: NA; CDR3aa: CATSSLQGEAEAFF
j_gene: TRBJ1-2; v_gene: TRBV29-1; len: 13; d_gene: NA; CDR3aa: CSVRGQTDYGYTF
j_gene: TRBJ2-7; v_gene: TRBV6-1; len: 11; d_gene: NA; CDR3aa: CASSGTGEQYF
j_gene: TRBJ1-6; v_gene: TRBV5-5; len: 12; d_gene: NA; CDR3aa: CASSSANSPLHF
j_gene: TRBJ2-7; v_gene: TRBV19; len: 14; d_gene: NA; CDR3aa: CASRRQGQRGEQYF
j_gene: TRBJ1-1; v_gene: TRBV4-2; len: 16; d_gene: NA; CDR3aa: CASSRITGTLNTEAFF
j_gene: TRBJ2-3; v_gene: TRBV6-1; len: 12; d_gene: NA; CDR3aa: CASRPASDTQYF